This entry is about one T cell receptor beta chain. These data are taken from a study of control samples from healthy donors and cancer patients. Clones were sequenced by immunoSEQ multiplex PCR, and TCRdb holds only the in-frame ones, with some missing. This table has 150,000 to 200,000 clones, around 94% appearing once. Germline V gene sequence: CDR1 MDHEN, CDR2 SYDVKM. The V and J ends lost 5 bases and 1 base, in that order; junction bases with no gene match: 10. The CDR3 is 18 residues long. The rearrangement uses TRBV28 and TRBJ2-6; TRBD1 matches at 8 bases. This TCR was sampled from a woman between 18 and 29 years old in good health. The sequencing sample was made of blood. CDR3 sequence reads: CASSPRQGLSSGANVLTF. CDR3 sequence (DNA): TGTGCCAGCAGTCCCCGACAGGGGCTCTCATCTGGGGCCAACGTCCTGACTTTC.